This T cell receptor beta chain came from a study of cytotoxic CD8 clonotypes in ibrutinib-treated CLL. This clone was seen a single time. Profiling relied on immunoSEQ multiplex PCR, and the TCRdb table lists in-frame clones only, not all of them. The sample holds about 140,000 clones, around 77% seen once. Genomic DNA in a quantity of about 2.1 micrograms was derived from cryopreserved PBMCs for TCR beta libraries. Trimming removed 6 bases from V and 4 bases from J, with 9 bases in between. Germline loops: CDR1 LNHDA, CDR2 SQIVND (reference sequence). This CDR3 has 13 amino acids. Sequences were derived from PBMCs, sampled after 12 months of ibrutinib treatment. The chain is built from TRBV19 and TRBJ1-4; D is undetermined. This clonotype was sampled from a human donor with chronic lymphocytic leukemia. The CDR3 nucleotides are TGTGCCAGTAGAGTCACAGTTAATGAAAAACTGTTTTTT. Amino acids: CASRVTVNEKLFF.